Following are 13 T cell receptor beta chains from one sample sequenced in a study of long-term antiretroviral therapy in people with HIV. The libraries were made with immunoSEQ v3.0 at survey level. The data were produced by immunoSEQ multiplex PCR, yet TCRdb's version contains in-frame clones alone and is incomplete. The table records some 30,000 clones, about 85% of them present only once. Sequenced material: unsorted PBMCs, taken 1.1 years after starting antiretroviral therapy. These TCRs come from a man aged 18 to 35 with HIV.

V gene TRBV7-9 combines with J gene TRBJ2-7; 11 bases line up with TRBD1. This CDR3 region has 14 residues. Germline V gene sequence: CDR1 SEHNR, CDR2 FQNEAQ (reference sequence). Unmatched junction bases numbered 6, after V lost 4 bases and J lost 7 bases. DNA for the CDR3: TGTGCCAGCAGCTCCCGGGACAGGGGGGGGGAGCAGTACTTC. Translating it yields CASSSRDRGGEQYF.

The chain has TRBV7-9 and TRBJ1-3, with D perhaps TRBD1 (5 bases). V lost 6 bases to trimming and J lost 0 bases, with 12 bases between them. The length of the CDR3 is 15 residues. Germline V gives CDR1 SEHNR, CDR2 FQNEAQ (reference sequence). The CDR3 DNA reads TGTGCCAGCAGTTCTGGGACTTACTCTGGAAACACCATATATTTT. Its protein product is CASSSGTYSGNTIYF.

This clone was seen more than once but under ten times. V usage is TRBV2 and J usage is TRBJ1-5; D remains ambiguous. This CDR3 region has 13 residues. CDR1 is SNHLY and CDR2 is FYNNEI in the germline V gene. The V gene lost 6 bases and the J gene lost 4 bases, with 10 bases spanning the gap. CDR3 DNA: TGTGCCAGCAGGGACGGTGCTAATCAGCCCCAGCATTTT. It is translated as CASRDGANQPQHF.

The genes are TRBV9 and TRBJ2-1; D unclear. Germline V lookup: CDR1 SGDLS, CDR2 YYNGEE. Deletions cut 1 base from V and 3 bases from J, with 5 bases between. This CDR3 has 13 residues. The CDR3, as DNA: TGTGCCAGCAGCGTAAACGTCTACAATGAGCAGTTCTTC. Its protein product is CASSVNVYNEQFF. Complete variable domain (other parts from reference TRBV9 and TRBJ2-1): DSGVTQTPKHLITATGQRVTLRCSPRSGDLSVYWYQQSLDQGLQFLIQYYNGEERAKGNILERFSAQQFPDLHSELNLSSLELGDSALYFCASSVNVYNEQFFGPGTRLTVL.

This clone has just a few counts. The V and J genes are TRBV9 and TRBJ2-1; 14 positions match TRBD2. The CDR3 contains 15 residues. Germline assignment: CDR1 SGDLS and CDR2 YYNGEE. The V segment lost 3 bases and the J segment 6 bases; nucleotides outside the gene matches: 2. The DNA of the CDR3 is TGTGCCAGCAGCGAGGGACTAGCGGGGGTCAATGAGCAGTTCTTC. Amino acid sequence: CASSEGLAGVNEQFF.

This chain uses TRBV29-1 with TRBJ2-7; D not certain. Germline V gene lookup returns CDR1 SQVTM and CDR2 ANQGSEA. The CDR3 totals 11 residues. Trimming took 5 bases from V and 6 from J, leaving 11 bases between them. CDR3 nucleotides: TGCAGCGTTTTGGGTGGGCTCGAGCAGTACTTC. It codes for CSVLGGLEQYF.

The V call is TRBV10-3, the J call TRBJ2-2; 9 bases line up with TRBD1. This CDR3 is 15 amino acids long. Looked up from germline, CDR1 is ENHRY and CDR2 is SYGVKD. V shed 3 bases, J shed 4 bases, and the junction held 3 bases outside the gene matches. The CDR3 DNA sequence: TGTGCCATCAGTGACCCGGGACAGGGCACCGGGGAGCTGTTTTTT. It is translated as CAISDPGQGTGELFF.

The V call is TRBV12-5, the J call TRBJ2-7; TRBD1 matches 8 bases. Trimming removed 2 bases from V and 2 bases from J; junction bases left unmatched: 11. This CDR3 spans 17 amino acids. CDR1 is LGHNT, CDR2 FRNRAP, per germline. CDR3 bases: TGTGCTAGTGGTTTGCCCTCCAACCGGGACAGGACCTACGAGCAGTACTTC. As protein: CASGLPSNRDRTYEQYF.

This clone was recorded only once. In DNA, the CDR3 is TGTGCCATCAGTGAGTCAGTAGCGGCGTACTACGAGCAGTACTTC. It is translated as CAISESVAAYYEQYF. The J gene is TRBJ2-7, the V gene TRBV10-3, with D possibly being TRBD2 (6 bases). The ends were cut back, 0 bases at V and 3 bases at J, with 12 bases in the middle. The length of the CDR3 is 15 residues. The germline V gene has CDR1 ENHRY and CDR2 SYGVKD.

The V and J genes are TRBV2 and TRBJ2-3; tentatively, D is TRBD2 (6 bases). Germline V lookup: CDR1 SNHLY, CDR2 FYNNEI. The CDR3 is 18 amino acids. Trimming cost V 3 bases and J 0 bases, with 19 bases left between them. Here the CDR3 DNA reads TGTGCCAGCAGTGAGAGCGTTGTAGGTAGCGGAAGCACAGATACGCAGTATTTT. Residues: CASSESVVGSGSTDTQYF.

The chain recombines TRBV19 with TRBJ2-2; 7 bases agree with TRBD1. Germline loops: CDR1 LNHDA, CDR2 SQIVND (reference sequence). The V and J ends lost 5 bases and 1 base, in that order; junction bases with no gene match: 10. There are 17 residues in the CDR3. CDR3 protein: CASSESGTAMNTGELFF. CDR3 coding DNA: TGTGCCAGTAGTGAATCCGGGACAGCGATGAACACCGGGGAGCTGTTTTTT.

The chain joins TRBV18 to TRBJ2-2, with 7 nucleotides matching TRBD1. CDR3 length: 21 residues. CDR1 is KGHSH and CDR2 is LQKENI in the germline V gene. J was trimmed by 6 bases and V by 2 bases; bases with no gene match: 24. This chain's CDR3 is CASSPGRRGNPSASPSGELFF. The CDR3 DNA reads as TGTGCCAGCTCACCAGGGCGCAGGGGGAACCCCTCGGCTAGTCCGTCCGGGGAGCTGTTTTTT.

The rearrangement links TRBV6-5 to TRBJ1-5; 7 bases are a match to TRBD1. The V gene's germline CDR1 is MNHEY and CDR2 SVGAGI. This CDR3 has 12 amino acids. V gave up 9 bases and J gave up 4 bases; unmatched junction bases: 3. The CDR3 spells CASSRGNQPQHF. CDR3 in DNA: TGTGCCAGTAGCAGGGGGAATCAGCCCCAGCATTTT.